This T cell receptor beta chain was identified in a study of T cell responses to AZD1222 COVID-19 vaccine. Study-level results: Mostly white British, mostly female donors; authors suggested clonal diversity may be underestimated. CD4 TCRs linked to vaccination spanned spike, dominating at 160-218 and 743-854. Compared with day 0, the breadth and depth of the Spike-specific TCR repertoire rose significantly after two doses of AZD1222.

This clone has just one count. The antigen remains undetermined. CDR3 length: 15 residues. Looked up from germline, CDR1 is SEHNR and CDR2 is FQNEAQ (reference sequence). Trimming took off 1 base at V and 7 bases at J, with 17 bases between the two ends. Some clones are missing from TCRdb's copy, which holds only in-frame ones; the method was immunoSEQ multiplex PCR. The sample holds some 110,000 clones, 88% seen once. Material: peripheral blood, obtained on day 0 of AZD1222 vaccination. The TCR was taken from an adult in good health. The chain employs TRBV7-9 and TRBJ2-7; tentatively, D is TRBD1 (6 bases). The DNA for the CDR3 is TGTGCCAGCAGCTTAGTAAGGTTACAGGGTGAGGAGCAGTACTTC. This sequence encodes CASSLVRLQGEEQYF.